The 18 T cell receptor beta chains below all came from one sample that was sequenced in a study of shared clonotypes between healthy human individuals. Method: immunoSEQ multiplex PCR; TCRdb's copy keeps in-frame clones and lacks some. The sample contains some 2,000,000 clones, about 95% of which appear only once. CD8 cells classed as naive were CD45RO-negative and positively selected for CCR7, excluding terminally differentiated effector memory CD45RA+ cells. The source material was naive CD8+ T cells sorted from blood. The receptors derive from a man aged 18 to 30 in good health.

For this clone: The sample contains more than one DNA sequence encoding this CDR3. V is TRBV7-9 and J is TRBJ2-3; 10 bases match TRBD2. CDR3 length: 16 residues. Germline assignment: CDR1 SEHNR and CDR2 FQNEAQ (reference sequence). J lost 0 bases, V lost 3 bases, and 3 bases had no gene match. Here the CDR3 reads CASSLALAGSTDTQYF. In DNA form, the CDR3 reads TGTGCCAGCAGCTTGGCACTAGCGGGGAGCACAGATACGCAGTATTTT. Supplemented by reference TRBV7-9 and TRBJ2-3, the full variable domain reads DTGVSQNPRHKITKRGQNVTFRCDPISEHNRLYWYRQTLGQGPEFLTYFQNEAQLEKSRLLSDRFSAERPKGSFSTLEIQRTEQGDSAMYLCASSLALAGSTDTQYFGPGTRLTVL.

The chain couples TRBV5-4 to TRBJ2-1; D remains ambiguous. Trimming shortened V by 2 bases and J by 8 bases, and 14 bases separated the two germline ends. Germline V gene sequence: CDR1 SGHNT, CDR2 YYREEE (reference sequence). The CDR3 totals 14 residues. The chain's CDR3 is CASSLGRAIDEQFF. In DNA form, the CDR3 reads TGTGCCAGCAGCTTAGGACGAGCGATCGATGAGCAGTTCTTC.

The chain joins TRBV9 to TRBJ2-4; D may correspond to TRBD1 or TRBD2 (6 bases each). The CDR3 runs to 14 residues. The germline V gene has CDR1 SGDLS and CDR2 YYNGEE. Trimming left V 0 bases short and J 9 bases short, with 13 bases between. Here the CDR3 reads CASSVAEGQTIQYF. The CDR3 DNA follows: TGTGCCAGCAGCGTAGCGGAGGGACAAACCATTCAGTACTTC. Drawing the rest from reference TRBV9 and TRBJ2-4, the complete variable domain is DSGVTQTPKHLITATGQRVTLRCSPRSGDLSVYWYQQSLDQGLQFLIQYYNGEERAKGNILERFSAQQFPDLHSELNLSSLELGDSALYFCASSVAEGQTIQYFGAGTRLSVL.

CDR3 sequence: CASTLDAGTEAFF. The CDR3 region has the DNA TGTGCCAGCACCTTGGACGCGGGGACTGAAGCTTTCTTT. The V gene is TRBV6-5, the J gene TRBJ1-1; D ambiguous. CDR3 size: 13 residues. Trimming took off 7 bases at V and 5 bases at J, with 14 bases between the two ends. Germline CDR1 is MNHEY and CDR2 is SVGAGI.

V gene TRBV6-5 combines with J gene TRBJ2-2; 8 bases fit TRBD1. The germline CDR1 and CDR2 sequences are MNHEY and SVGAGI. The CDR3 is made up of 16 amino acids. The junction had 2 bases not matched to a gene; V was cut back by 0 bases and J by 2 bases. The CDR3 reads CASSYSTGVNTGELFF. The DNA of the CDR3 is TGTGCCAGCAGTTACTCGACAGGGGTTAACACCGGGGAGCTGTTTTTT.

This sequence joins TRBV11-3 and TRBJ2-2; 7 bases agree with TRBD1. CDR1 SGHNT and CDR2 YENEEA come from the germline V gene. J gave up 5 bases and V 4 bases, and 10 bases lay outside the gene matches. The CDR3 is 16 residues long. The DNA for the CDR3 is TGTGCCAGCAGCTCTCACGACAGGGCGGGTACCGGGGAGCTGTTTTTT. Translating it yields CASSSHDRAGTGELFF.

This clone was seen just once. The chain links TRBV5-6 to TRBJ2-2, with TRBD2 identical over 8 bases. With 3 bases clipped from V and 1 base from J, the junction kept 8 bases outside the gene matches. CDR3 length equals 17 residues. Germline V gene data show CDR1 as SGHDT and CDR2 as YYEEEE. For the CDR3, the DNA is TGTGCCAGCAGCTCAGGGTTAGCGGGGATGAACACCGGGGAGCTGTTTTTT. Translated, it gives CASSSGLAGMNTGELFF.

The J gene is TRBJ2-5, the V gene TRBV2; 9 bases agree with TRBD2. The CDR3 length is 14 residues. Per germline, CDR1 SNHLY and CDR2 FYNNEI. J gave up 1 base and V 11 bases, and 8 bases lay outside the gene matches. The CDR3 DNA reads TGTGCCGGCCGACTAGCGGCGTCCCAAGAGACCCAGTACTTC. Its protein is CAGRLAASQETQYF.

CDR3 amino acids: CASNPSGTGNQPQHF. The DNA of the CDR3 is TGTGCCAGCAACCCCTCCGGGACAGGGAATCAGCCCCAGCATTTT. The chain couples TRBV9 to TRBJ1-5; 9 bases match TRBD1. The CDR3 is 15 residues long. Losses at the gene ends were 6 bases for V and 4 bases for J; bases not matched to a gene: 8. Germline CDR1 is SGDLS and CDR2 is YYNGEE.

The V call is TRBV25-1, the J call TRBJ2-7; 8 nucleotides agree with TRBD2. J lost 2 bases, V lost 4 bases, and 10 bases had no gene match. Germline CDR1 reads MGHDK; CDR2 reads SYGVNS. This CDR3 has 16 amino acids. CDR3 sequence: CASSGQRAGVTYEQYF. Written as DNA, the CDR3 is TGTGCCAGCAGTGGACAGAGAGCGGGAGTAACCTACGAGCAGTACTTC.

The rearrangement joins TRBV18 to TRBJ2-5; 11 bases line up with TRBD2. Germline values: CDR1 KGHSH, CDR2 LQKENI. The V segment lost 3 bases and the J segment 2 bases; nucleotides outside the gene matches: 2. The CDR3 extends over 15 amino acids. In DNA form, the CDR3 reads TGTGCCAGCTCACCGACTAGCGGGGTTCAAGAGACCCAGTACTTC. It codes for CASSPTSGVQETQYF.

The rearrangement uses TRBV6-5 and TRBJ2-1, with TRBD2 identical over 7 bases. CDR1 is MNHEY and CDR2 is SVGAGI in the germline V gene. This CDR3 comprises 16 residues. V lost 0 bases and J lost 4; bases outside the gene matches: 6. The CDR3 is CASSYSTGLVYNEQFF. The CDR3 DNA reads as TGTGCCAGCAGTTACTCGACCGGACTAGTGTACAATGAGCAGTTCTTC.

V and J are TRBV28 and TRBJ1-1; D ambiguous. The V gene's germline CDR1 is MDHEN and CDR2 SYDVKM. The CDR3 has 13 residues. Trimming took off 3 bases at V and 4 bases at J, with 9 bases between the two ends. The CDR3 nucleotides read TGTGCCAGCAGTTTCACCTTAGGCACTGAAGCTTTCTTT. This sequence encodes CASSFTLGTEAFF.

This chain links TRBV19 with TRBJ2-7, with D perhaps matching TRBD1 or TRBD2 (5 bases each). CDR1 LNHDA and CDR2 SQIVND come from the germline V gene (reference sequence). The CDR3 contains 12 residues. V was clipped by 8 bases and J by 2 bases, with 10 bases between them. CDR3 coding DNA: TGTGCCAGTGCCGGGACCGCCTACGAGCAGTACTTC. Amino acid sequence: CASAGTAYEQYF.

The V gene is TRBV10-1, the J gene TRBJ2-7; D remains ambiguous. The V and J ends lost 2 bases and 6 bases respectively, with 14 bases between them. Germline loops: CDR1 WNHNN, CDR2 SYGVQD (reference sequence). The CDR3 sequence is 14 residues long. CDR3 DNA: TGCGCCAGCAGTGAGACACAGCGACCGGGCGAGCAGTACTTC. It encodes CASSETQRPGEQYF.

The chain uses TRBV2 and TRBJ2-1; 8 bases match TRBD2. This CDR3 contains 18 residues. V trimming: 5 bases; J trimming: 0 bases; junction bases outside the gene matches: 12. Germline V lookup: CDR1 SNHLY, CDR2 FYNNEI. The CDR3 bases are TGTGCCAGCAGTTGGTCCCCAACTAGCGGTAGCTCCTACAATGAGCAGTTCTTC. Its protein is CASSWSPTSGSSYNEQFF.

This chain links TRBV7-9 with TRBJ2-1; tentatively, D is TRBD2 (7 bases). V was pared by 0 bases and J by 6 bases, with 15 bases between. Germline CDR1 reads SEHNR; CDR2 reads FQNEAQ (reference sequence). This CDR3 is 16 amino acids long. DNA for the CDR3: TGTGCCAGCAGCTTAGCGAACGGGGGGCCAAGCAATGAGCAGTTCTTC. Its protein product is CASSLANGGPSNEQFF.

This chain links TRBV18 with TRBJ2-5; 12 bases align to TRBD2. The CDR3 is 17 amino acids. Germline CDR1 is KGHSH and CDR2 is LQKENI. J gave up 0 bases and V 3 bases, and 5 bases lay outside the gene matches. The CDR3 DNA sequence: TGTGCCAGCTCACCTACACTAGCGGGGGGCAACCAAGAGACCCAGTACTTC. Translating it yields CASSPTLAGGNQETQYF. Variable domain in full (rest from reference TRBV18 and TRBJ2-5): NAGVMQNPRHLVRRRGQEARLRCSPMKGHSHVYWYRQLPEEGLKFMVYLQKENIIDESGMPKERFSAEFPKEGPSILRIQQVVRGDSAAYFCASSPTLAGGNQETQYFGPGTRLLVL.